The 27 T cell receptor beta chains listed next were all sequenced from one sample in a study of cytomegalovirus exposure and HLA in healthy donors. The PCR employed 60 Vbeta primers together with 13 Jbeta primers. Profiling relied on immunoSEQ multiplex PCR, and the TCRdb table lists in-frame clones only, not all of them. The data hold about 110,000 clones, with roughly 13% observed a single time. The material sequenced was PBMCs. These receptors came from a man aged 40-50 years in good health and CMV-seropositive.

The chain has TRBV7-9 and TRBJ2-1, with D possibly TRBD2 on 6 matching bases. Trimming took 5 bases from V and 2 from J, leaving 13 bases between them. The CDR3 consists of 15 residues. The germline gives CDR1 SEHNR, CDR2 FQNEAQ (reference sequence). This CDR3 is CASSLGGPPYNEQFF. CDR3 bases: TGTGCCAGCAGCCTCGGGGGACCCCCCTACAATGAGCAGTTCTTC.

V is TRBV7-2 and J is TRBJ2-7; TRBD1 aligns across 7 bases. The CDR3 is 14 residues long. The germline V gene encodes CDR1 SGHTA and CDR2 FQGNSA. With 3 bases clipped from V and 6 bases from J, the junction kept 8 bases outside the gene matches. Here the CDR3 DNA reads TGTGCCAGCAGCTTGGAGACAGGGTATGGCGAGCAGTACTTC. This gives the protein CASSLETGYGEQYF.

This chain connects TRBV6-5 to TRBJ1-5; 10 nucleotides agree with TRBD1. This CDR3 spans 15 amino acids. Losses at the gene ends were 5 bases for V and 3 bases for J; bases not matched to a gene: 4. Germline CDR1 reads MNHEY; CDR2 reads SVGAGI. Here the CDR3 reads CASSAGTGANQPQHF. Here the CDR3 DNA reads TGTGCCAGCAGTGCCGGGACAGGGGCCAATCAGCCCCAGCATTTT.

The V call is TRBV28, the J call TRBJ2-7; TRBD1 aligns across 7 bases. The germline V gene has CDR1 MDHEN and CDR2 SYDVKM. The trim removed 3 bases at V and 2 bases at J, leaving 4 bases unmatched. The CDR3 is made up of 14 amino acids. The CDR3 DNA follows: TGTGCCAGCAGTTTGACAGGGCTTGCCTACGAGCAGTACTTC. Amino acid sequence: CASSLTGLAYEQYF.

The J gene is TRBJ1-4, the V gene TRBV28; TRBD1 matches 11 bases. Germline CDR1 is MDHEN and CDR2 is SYDVKM. This CDR3 has 15 amino acids. Trimming removed 5 bases from V and 8 bases from J; junction bases left unmatched: 7. The CDR3 is CASSGPGQGGEKLFF. CDR3 sequence (DNA): TGTGCCAGCAGTGGACCGGGACAGGGGGGCGAAAAACTGTTTTTT. Based on the CDR3 plus reference TRBV28 and TRBJ1-4, the full variable domain is DVKVTQSSRYLVKRTGEKVFLECVQDMDHENMFWYRQDPGLGLRLIYFSYDVKMKEKGDIPEGYSVSREKKERFSLILESASTNQTSMYLCASSGPGQGGEKLFFGSGTQLSVL.

V is TRBV7-7 and J is TRBJ2-7, with TRBD2 identical over 7 bases. This CDR3 has 15 residues. Trimming took 5 bases from V and 5 from J; bases not matched to a gene: 12. From germline, CDR1 is SSHAT and CDR2 FNYEAQ (reference sequence). CDR3 region: CASSGLADQVDEQYF. The DNA for the CDR3 is TGTGCCAGCAGCGGCCTAGCGGACCAAGTCGACGAGCAGTACTTC.

This clone occurred a few times. The genes are TRBV5-6 and TRBJ2-3, with D possibly matching TRBD2 (6 bases). The CDR3 consists of 13 residues. The germline V gene encodes CDR1 SGHDT and CDR2 YYEEEE. Deletions cut 2 bases from V and 4 bases from J, with 8 bases between. The CDR3 coding sequence is TGTGCCAGCAGCTTCGGGAGAGCAGATACGCAGTATTTT. This codes for CASSFGRADTQYF.

The chain joins TRBV7-3 to TRBJ2-5, with 8 positions matching TRBD1. CDR1 is SGHTA, CDR2 FQGTGA, per germline. Losses at the gene ends were 2 bases for V and 4 bases for J; bases not matched to a gene: 9. The CDR3 is 16 amino acids. The CDR3 protein is CASSLQTGAPGETQYF. The CDR3 region has the DNA TGTGCCAGCAGCTTACAGACAGGGGCTCCGGGAGAGACCCAGTACTTC.

The rearrangement links TRBV7-9 to TRBJ1-2; 8 bases agree with TRBD1. The CDR3 covers 14 residues. Trimming cost V 5 bases and J 4 bases; bases outside gene matches: 6. Germline CDR1 and CDR2: SEHNR and FQNEAQ (reference sequence). This chain's CDR3 is CASSNRGYGYGYTF. As DNA, the CDR3 is TGTGCCAGCAGCAACAGGGGGTACGGCTATGGCTACACCTTC.

The table lists this clone with a few counts. The chain has TRBV5-4 and TRBJ1-2; possible D gene TRBD1, 5 bases. Per germline, CDR1 SGHNT and CDR2 YYREEE (reference sequence). Trimming left V 0 bases short and J 3 bases short, with 12 bases between. This CDR3 comprises 15 residues. The CDR3 protein is CASSLVREVDYGYTF. The CDR3 DNA reads TGTGCCAGCAGCTTGGTCAGGGAGGTAGACTATGGCTACACCTTC.

The DNA for the CDR3 is TGTGCCAGCTCACCGACGGACAAATTCTACGAGCAGTACTTC. This sequence encodes CASSPTDKFYEQYF. The chain is built from TRBV18 and TRBJ2-7; D is perhaps TRBD1 (5 bases). Germline values: CDR1 KGHSH, CDR2 LQKENI. This CDR3 has 14 residues. Trimming took 3 bases from V and 3 from J, leaving 12 bases between them.

This clone was picked up a small number of times. The chain combines TRBV5-4 with TRBJ1-2; D uncertain. Germline values: CDR1 SGHNT, CDR2 YYREEE (reference sequence). This CDR3 spans 14 amino acids. V lost 0 bases, J lost 4 bases, and 10 bases lay in between. As DNA, the CDR3 is TGTGCCAGCAGCTTGGTGAGAGAGGGCTATGGCTACACCTTC. Translating gives CASSLVREGYGYTF.

The table lists this clone with a few counts. The CDR3 DNA reads TGTGCCAGTTCGGTGGCTAGCGGCACAGATACGCAGTATTTT. Amino acids: CASSVASGTDTQYF. The chain joins TRBV19 to TRBJ2-3, with a weak D call TRBD2 (6 bases). The germline gives CDR1 LNHDA, CDR2 SQIVND (reference sequence). The CDR3 is 14 residues long. V lost 8 bases and J lost 1, with 13 bases in between. Together with reference TRBV19 and TRBJ2-3, the CDR3 gives the full variable domain: DGGITQSPKYLFRKEGQNVTLSCEQNLNHDAMYWYRQDPGQGLRLIYYSQIVNDFQKGDIAEGYSVSREKKESFPLTVTSAQKNPTAFYLCASSVASGTDTQYFGPGTRLTVL.

The rearrangement links TRBV27 to TRBJ2-3; TRBD1 matches at 8 bases. The CDR3 runs to 17 residues. V shed 5 bases and J 0 bases; nucleotides not matched to a gene: 10. Germline V gene lookup returns CDR1 MNHEY and CDR2 SMNVEV (reference sequence). The CDR3 region is CASSHPGQGMSTDTQYF. In DNA form, the CDR3 reads TGTGCCAGCAGTCACCCCGGACAGGGAATGAGCACAGATACGCAGTATTTT.

This clone was counted a few times. This rearrangement joins TRBV6-1 to TRBJ2-7, with 9 bases identical to TRBD1. CDR1 and CDR2 (germline): MNHNS, SASEGT. V lost 10 bases and J lost 0; bases outside the gene matches: 4. The CDR3 length is 13 residues. This CDR3 is CAIRTGVSYEQYF. In DNA, the CDR3 is TGTGCCATCAGGACAGGGGTCTCCTACGAGCAGTACTTC.

The chain has TRBV25-1 and TRBJ2-7; TRBD2 matches 7 bases. The germline V gene encodes CDR1 MGHDK and CDR2 SYGVNS. This CDR3 contains 15 residues. Trimming took 3 bases from V and 2 from J; bases not matched to a gene: 7. CDR3 in DNA: TGTGCCAGCAGTGAGCTAGCGGCTCCCGCCTACGAGCAGTACTTC. This encodes CASSELAAPAYEQYF.

The chain has TRBV6-6 and TRBJ2-2; the D is unclear. The V end was cut by 6 bases, the J end by 4 bases, with 12 bases between. In germline, CDR1 is MNHNY, CDR2 SVGAGI (reference sequence). The CDR3 is made up of 14 amino acids. The CDR3 coding sequence is TGTGCCAGCAGGTTCCCTCGAGTCACCGGGGAGCTGTTTTTT. The encoded protein is CASRFPRVTGELFF.

This clone was picked up a small number of times. V gene TRBV20-1 combines with J gene TRBJ2-3; no reliable D call. V was cut by 2 bases and J by 9 bases, with 9 bases left in between. The CDR3 totals 11 residues. Germline V gene lookup returns CDR1 DFQATT and CDR2 SNEGSKA (reference sequence). The CDR3 reads CSARWATTQYF. CDR3 coding DNA: TGCAGTGCTAGATGGGCGACGACGCAGTATTTT.

This clone showed up just a few times. This chain joins TRBV6-1 and TRBJ2-3; 7 bases align to TRBD2. Per the germline V gene, CDR1 is MNHNS and CDR2 is SASEGT. The V gene end was trimmed by 3 bases and the J gene end by 3 bases; junction bases not matched to a gene: 3. The CDR3 extends over 14 amino acids. This CDR3 reads CASSDERETDTQYF. The CDR3 DNA follows: TGTGCCAGCAGTGACGAGCGGGAAACAGATACGCAGTATTTT.

A few counts support this clone. The DNA for the CDR3 is TGTGCCAGCCGTCGACACTCTGGGACAGATACGCAGTATTTT. Residues: CASRRHSGTDTQYF. This chain connects TRBV25-1 to TRBJ2-3; no definite D call. V was clipped by 8 bases and J by 3 bases, with 15 bases between them. This CDR3 region has 14 residues. The V gene's germline CDR1 is MGHDK and CDR2 SYGVNS.

The chain joins TRBV9 to TRBJ2-5, with TRBD2 identical over 15 bases. The ends lost 2 bases at V and 4 bases at J; junction bases unmatched: 3. CDR1 and CDR2 from the germline V gene are SGDLS and YYNGEE. This CDR3 has 16 residues. The CDR3 loop is CASSVGTSGRRETQYF. In nucleotides, the CDR3 is TGTGCCAGCAGCGTCGGGACTAGCGGGAGGCGAGAGACCCAGTACTTC.

The rearrangement uses TRBV19 and TRBJ2-1, with D unresolved. The CDR3 runs 14 residues. The germline CDR1 and CDR2 sequences are LNHDA and SQIVND (reference sequence). V was cut by 1 base and J by 2 bases, with 6 bases left in between. The CDR3 here is CASSIGQAYNEQFF. The CDR3 region has the DNA TGTGCCAGTAGTATAGGCCAGGCCTACAATGAGCAGTTCTTC. Complete variable domain (other parts from reference TRBV19 and TRBJ2-1): DGGITQSPKYLFRKEGQNVTLSCEQNLNHDAMYWYRQDPGQGLRLIYYSQIVNDFQKGDIAEGYSVSREKKESFPLTVTSAQKNPTAFYLCASSIGQAYNEQFFGPGTRLTVL.

The genes are TRBV9 and TRBJ1-3; D call uncertain. The V gene lost 4 bases and the J gene lost 0 bases, with 14 bases spanning the gap. The CDR3 totals 16 residues. Per the germline V gene, CDR1 is SGDLS and CDR2 is YYNGEE. This CDR3 is CASSPAGKSSGNTIYF. The CDR3 bases are TGTGCCAGCAGCCCCGCAGGAAAGAGCTCTGGAAACACCATATATTTT.

This clone turned up a few times. The chain carries TRBV9 and TRBJ2-1; TRBD2 matches 10 bases. The CDR3 consists of 21 residues. Per the germline V gene, CDR1 is SGDLS and CDR2 is YYNGEE. V lost 0 bases and J lost 2; bases outside the gene matches: 17. For the CDR3, the DNA is TGTGCCAGCAGCGTAGTATCTACTAGCGGGAAACAACCTCTGGCCTACAATGAGCAGTTCTTC. This encodes CASSVVSTSGKQPLAYNEQFF.

The chain combines TRBV28 with TRBJ2-7; no clear D gene. V dropped 7 bases and J dropped 0 bases, with 16 bases sitting between them. Germline loops: CDR1 MDHEN, CDR2 SYDVKM. This CDR3 comprises 15 residues. DNA of the CDR3: TGTGCCAGCAACACCCCGGCGGCAAGCTCCTACGAGCAGTACTTC. Translating gives CASNTPAASSYEQYF.

This clone was picked up a small number of times. The chain employs TRBV30 and TRBJ1-2; TRBD1 agrees at 9 bases. The germline gives CDR1 GTSNPN, CDR2 SVGIG (reference sequence). This CDR3 has 15 amino acids. V shed 3 bases, J shed 5 bases, and the junction held 10 bases outside the gene matches. CDR3 region: CAWRTPGQGGYGYTF. The DNA of the CDR3 is TGTGCCTGGAGGACACCGGGACAGGGTGGTTATGGCTACACCTTC.

This clone occurred a few times. The chain recombines TRBV11-2 with TRBJ2-6; 7 bases fit TRBD1. Looked up from germline, CDR1 is SGHAT and CDR2 is FQNNGV. V shed 5 bases and J 0 bases; nucleotides not matched to a gene: 7. The CDR3 contains 17 residues. In DNA, the CDR3 is TGTGCCAGCAGCGACAGGACAGGCACCTCTGGGGCCAACGTCCTGACTTTC. It yields the protein CASSDRTGTSGANVLTF.